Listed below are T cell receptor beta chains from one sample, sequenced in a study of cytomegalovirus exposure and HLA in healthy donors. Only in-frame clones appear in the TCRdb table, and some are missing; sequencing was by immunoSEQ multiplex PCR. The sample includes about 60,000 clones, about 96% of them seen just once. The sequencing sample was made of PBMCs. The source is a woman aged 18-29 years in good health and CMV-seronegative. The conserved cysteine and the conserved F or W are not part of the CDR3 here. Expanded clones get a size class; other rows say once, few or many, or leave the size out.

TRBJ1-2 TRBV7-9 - ASTPRSERFNYGYT
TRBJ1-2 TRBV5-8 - ASSSGGYGYT
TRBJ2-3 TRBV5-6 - ASSSLAGLRDTQY
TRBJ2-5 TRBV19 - ASSMQGGRETQY
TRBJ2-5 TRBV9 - ASSTPGTSGGWEETQY
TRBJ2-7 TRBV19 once ASSIEQGAYEQY
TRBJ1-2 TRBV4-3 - ASSQVWGVGYGYT
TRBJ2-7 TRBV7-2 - ASGGSIYEQY
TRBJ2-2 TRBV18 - ASSPQPSTGTLTGELF
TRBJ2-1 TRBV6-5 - ASSYSPLTGDNEQF
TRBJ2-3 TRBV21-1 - ASSKAPGVDSTDTQY
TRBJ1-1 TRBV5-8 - ASSLFGRGYVVAF
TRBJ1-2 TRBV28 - ASRPGGAAANYGYT
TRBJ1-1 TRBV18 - ASSNLGASTEAF
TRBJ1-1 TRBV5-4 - ASSLGEENTEAF
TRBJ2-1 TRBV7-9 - ASSFVLADNEQF
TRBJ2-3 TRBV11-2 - ASSQGGGTQY
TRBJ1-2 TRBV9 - ASSAGTGALGYGYT
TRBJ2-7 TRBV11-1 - ASSRRTGGYEQY
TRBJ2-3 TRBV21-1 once ASSKGSGKKRWPQY
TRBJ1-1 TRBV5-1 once ASSWAQGNTEAF
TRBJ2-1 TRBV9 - ASSGGAGDNEQF
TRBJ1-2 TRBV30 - AWSYRGGGYT
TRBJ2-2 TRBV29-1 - SAVAGAITGELF
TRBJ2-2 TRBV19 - ASSPLAGAGELF
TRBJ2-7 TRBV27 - ASSLSGVRDEQY
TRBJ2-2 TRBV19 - ASSTPGENTGELF
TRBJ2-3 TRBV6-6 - ASSYGTAYTDTQY
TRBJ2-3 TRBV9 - ASSPRGGALPVAQY
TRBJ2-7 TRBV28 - ASRRSIGTEQY
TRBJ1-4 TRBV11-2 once ASSPLWGPGEKLF
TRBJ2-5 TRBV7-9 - ASSLPYQETQY
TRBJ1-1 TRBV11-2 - ASSPAAMNTEAF
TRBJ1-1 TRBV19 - ASRAHQNTEAF
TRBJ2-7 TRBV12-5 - ASGWRPQAPQPHSYEQY
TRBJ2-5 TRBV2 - ATTPGGYQETQY
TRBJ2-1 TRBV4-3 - ASSQDLWDSSYNEQF
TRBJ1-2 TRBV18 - ASSTLAPGGYGYT
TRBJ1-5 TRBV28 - ASSLPTWGVSAPEPQH
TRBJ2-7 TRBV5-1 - ASSFGGGLPIYEQY
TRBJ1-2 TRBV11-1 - ASSATGGTTYGYT
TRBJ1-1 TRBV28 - ASSPPPDTEAF
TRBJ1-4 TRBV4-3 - ASSQDGGSNEKLF
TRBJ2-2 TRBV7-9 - ASSLVGTGNTGELF
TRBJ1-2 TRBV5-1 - ASSLGQTTYGYT
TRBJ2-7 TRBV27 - ASSPTGTGGSYEQY
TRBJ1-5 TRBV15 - ATSKIPGHQGQPQH